One and the same sample provided the 9 T cell receptor beta chains below, sequenced in a study of blood T cell repertoires in COVID-19. TCRdb's table, derived via immunoSEQ multiplex PCR, lists solely in-frame clones and lacks some. This table has over 200,000 clones, around 90% appearing once. The sequenced sample consisted of peripheral blood. Receptors originate from a man aged 25-45 years with COVID-19, enrolled during active disease.

V gene TRBV7-2 combines with J gene TRBJ1-5, with D maybe TRBD1 (5 bases). Trimming left V 6 bases short and J 0 bases short, with 9 bases between. The CDR3 has 14 amino acids. The germline CDR1 and CDR2 sequences are SGHTA and FQGNSA. CDR3 sequence reads: CASSPDNSNQPQHF. CDR3 DNA: TGTGCCAGCAGTCCGGACAATAGCAATCAGCCCCAGCATTTT.

This clone showed up just a few times. The chain couples TRBV2 to TRBJ2-7; 9 nucleotides align to TRBD2. Trimming took 6 bases from V and 2 from J; bases not matched to a gene: 5. CDR1 SNHLY and CDR2 FYNNEI come from the germline V gene. The CDR3 is made up of 14 amino acids. Written as DNA, the CDR3 is TGTGCCAGCAGCTCCGGGACTAGCACCTACGAGCAGTACTTC. It codes for CASSSGTSTYEQYF.

The table lists this clone with a few counts. This chain uses TRBV7-3 with TRBJ2-1; D may be TRBD2 (7 bases). The V end lost 5 bases, the J end lost 3 bases, and 17 bases lay between the germline ends. There are 16 residues in the CDR3. Germline V gives CDR1 SGHTA, CDR2 FQGTGA. Written as DNA, the CDR3 is TGTGCCAGCAGCCCCCTGGGGGGAGGGGGCTACAATGAGCAGTTCTTC. Translated, it gives CASSPLGGGGYNEQFF.

The chain links TRBV19 to TRBJ2-5; perhaps TRBD2 as D (7 bases). Trimming shortened V by 5 bases and J by 0 bases, and 13 bases separated the two germline ends. Germline CDR1 is LNHDA and CDR2 is SQIVND (reference sequence). The CDR3 is 15 amino acids. The CDR3 DNA reads TGTGCCAGTAGTCAAAGGGAGGGGGACCAAGAGACCCAGTACTTC. It codes for CASSQREGDQETQYF.

This sequence joins TRBV7-2 and TRBJ1-3, with D unresolved. The CDR3 length is 17 residues. CDR1 and CDR2 from the germline V gene are SGHTA and FQGNSA. The ends were cut back, 5 bases at V and 0 bases at J, with 17 bases in the middle. This chain's CDR3 is CASSHSWAAPSGNTIYF. The CDR3 DNA sequence: TGTGCCAGCAGCCATTCCTGGGCAGCCCCCTCTGGAAACACCATATATTTT.

The chain is built from TRBV27 and TRBJ1-5; 7 nucleotides match TRBD1. This CDR3 has 14 residues. Trimming at V came to 8 bases and at J to 1 base, leaving 5 bases not matched to a gene. Looked up from germline, CDR1 is MNHEY and CDR2 is SMNVEV (reference sequence). The CDR3 DNA reads as TGTGCCAGCCGCTCAGGGGGAAGCAATCAGCCCCAGCATTTT. This translates into CASRSGGSNQPQHF.

The CDR3 region is CASSQEAGGSYEQYF. DNA of the CDR3: TGCGCCAGCAGCCAAGAGGCAGGGGGCTCCTACGAGCAGTACTTC. V gene TRBV4-3 combines with J gene TRBJ2-7; TRBD1 aligns across 7 bases. CDR1 and CDR2 from the germline V gene are LGHNA and YSLEER. V lost 0 bases and J lost 0; bases outside the gene matches: 2. The CDR3 length is 15 residues.

This clone has only a few counts. CDR3 loop: CASSADRLNTGELFF. CDR3 in DNA: TGTGCCAGCAGCGCGGACAGACTTAACACCGGGGAGCTGTTTTTT. The chain carries TRBV7-3 and TRBJ2-2; D is perhaps TRBD1 (6 bases). In germline, CDR1 is SGHTA, CDR2 FQGTGA. V was pared by 5 bases and J by 2 bases, with 12 bases between. This CDR3 contains 15 residues.

The V call is TRBV11-2, the J call TRBJ1-2; D gene ambiguous. The CDR3 extends over 14 amino acids. The V gene lost 0 bases and the J gene lost 8 bases, with 13 bases spanning the gap. CDR1 is SGHAT, CDR2 FQNNGV, per germline. The CDR3 nucleotides read TGTGCCAGCAGCTTAGATCTAAGGAGAGAAGGCTACACCTTC. Translation gives CASSLDLRREGYTF.